These 28 T cell receptor beta chains originate from one sample sequenced in a study of T cells after yellow fever vaccination. A single record per CDR3 protein comes from TCRdb applying MiXCR to the 5' RACE reads. The table includes 400,000 or so distinct CDR3 sequences, around 20% detected once. The source was PBMCs, collected before the yellow fever booster vaccination. All receptors come from a man aged 18 to 30 who received the YFV17D yellow fever vaccine.

V is TRBV20-1 and J is TRBJ2-7; D gene unclear. The germline V gene encodes CDR1 DFQATT and CDR2 SNEGSKA (reference sequence). This CDR3 has 14 residues. Trimming shortened V by 6 bases and J by 4 bases, and 19 bases separated the two germline ends. The CDR3 is CSAHDPLASYEQYV. DNA for the CDR3: TGCAGTGCACACGACCCGCTGGCCTCTTACGAGCAGTACGTC.

The CDR3 reads CSARNWDTVNEQFF. The CDR3 DNA reads TGCAGTGCTAGAAACTGGGACACCGTCAATGAGCAGTTCTTC. This sequence joins TRBV20-1 and TRBJ2-1, with D possibly matching TRBD1 (6 bases). CDR1 DFQATT and CDR2 SNEGSKA come from the germline V gene (reference sequence). This CDR3 region has 14 residues. V was trimmed by 2 bases and J by 6 bases, leaving 14 bases between them.

This sequence joins TRBV7-9 and TRBJ1-4; the match to TRBD1 covers 9 bases. The CDR3 is 15 amino acids. CDR1 and CDR2 from the germline V gene are SEHNR and FQNEAQ (reference sequence). Trimming cost V 5 bases and J 7 bases; bases outside gene matches: 8. CDR3: CASSAHRGLIEKLFF. The CDR3 nucleotides are TGTGCCAGCAGCGCCCACAGGGGGCTTATTGAAAAACTGTTTTTT.

V usage is TRBV6-5 and J usage is TRBJ1-1; D possibly corresponds to TRBD1 (5 bases). The germline gives CDR1 MNHEY, CDR2 SVGAGI. The CDR3 has 15 residues. V was shortened by 0 bases and J by 0 bases, with 8 bases between the two germline ends. The CDR3 protein is CASSYSGALNTEAFF. CDR3 nucleotide sequence: TGTGCCAGCAGTTACTCAGGGGCCCTGAACACTGAAGCTTTCTTT.

The V call is TRBV7-2, the J call TRBJ2-5, with D perhaps matching TRBD1 or TRBD2 (5 bases each). CDR3 size: 14 residues. Trimming took off 2 bases at V and 3 bases at J, with 10 bases between the two ends. Germline V gene lookup returns CDR1 SGHTA and CDR2 FQGNSA. DNA of the CDR3: TGTGCCAGCAGCTTACCCCGGGACGAAGAGACCCAGTACTTC. Translating it yields CASSLPRDEETQYF.

This clonotype has a handful of counts. The chain is built from TRBV6-2 or TRBV6-3 and TRBJ2-1; 11 nucleotides align to TRBD2. The CDR3 spans 15 residues. Germline CDR1 MNHEY, CDR2 SVGEGT. The V segment lost 5 bases and the J segment 3 bases; nucleotides outside the gene matches: 3. The CDR3 region is CASSVAGGHYNEQFF. The CDR3 bases are TGTGCCAGCAGTGTAGCGGGGGGGCACTACAATGAGCAGTTCTTC.

Many counts were recorded for this clonotype. The J gene is TRBJ2-7, the V gene TRBV5-1; the match to TRBD2 covers 8 bases. The germline gives CDR1 SGHRS, CDR2 YFSETQ. The CDR3 spans 15 residues. The trim removed 4 bases at V and 3 bases at J, leaving 9 bases unmatched. The DNA of the CDR3 is TGCGCCAGCAGCCAAAGCGGGGGCTCGAGCTACGAGCAGTACTTC. This codes for CASSQSGGSSYEQYF.

This clonotype was found a few times. V is TRBV25-1 and J is TRBJ2-3; no firm D call. The CDR3 runs to 13 residues. V lost 2 bases and J lost 2, with 5 bases in between. Germline CDR1 and CDR2: MGHDK and SYGVNS. The CDR3 DNA follows: TGTGCCAGCAGTGAACAGTACACAGATACGCAGTATTTT. Its translation: CASSEQYTDTQYF. Variable domain in full (rest from reference TRBV25-1 and TRBJ2-3): EADIYQTPRYLVIGTGKKITLECSQTMGHDKMYWYQQDPGMELHLIHYSYGVNSTEKGDLSSESTVSRIRTEHFPLTLESARPSHTSQYLCASSEQYTDTQYFGPGTRLTVL.

In this sample, this clonotype turned up many times. J is TRBJ1-4 and V is TRBV10-3; D is possibly TRBD1 (5 bases). The CDR3 length is 14 residues. The V end lost 0 bases, the J end lost 8 bases, and 10 bases lay between the germline ends. Germline V gene sequence: CDR1 ENHRY, CDR2 SYGVKD. The CDR3 DNA sequence: TGTGCCATCAGTGAGTCTGGAGGGGAGGAAAAACTGTTTTTT. It yields the protein CAISESGGEEKLFF.

In its sample, this clonotype was seen a few times. The V call is TRBV5-5, the J call TRBJ2-7; D not certain. Per germline, CDR1 SGHKS and CDR2 YYEKEE (reference sequence). Trimming left V 1 base short and J 3 bases short, with 11 bases between. The length of the CDR3 is 14 residues. CDR3: CASSLSVSVYEQYV. In DNA, the CDR3 is TGTGCCAGCAGCTTGAGTGTTTCAGTCTACGAGCAGTACGTC.

This clonotype was counted at least ten times. The V and J genes are TRBV7-2 and TRBJ2-3; D perhaps matches TRBD1 (6 bases). Trimming left V 1 base short and J 5 bases short, with 10 bases between. Germline V gives CDR1 SGHTA, CDR2 FQGNSA. The CDR3 is made up of 14 amino acids. Here the CDR3 reads CASSLGGPGDTQYF. The CDR3, as DNA: TGTGCCAGCAGCTTAGGGGGGCCCGGAGATACGCAGTATTTT.

There are a few counts of this clonotype. The V and J genes are TRBV6-2 or TRBV6-3 and TRBJ2-7, with unresolved D. Germline CDR1 MNHEY, CDR2 SVGEGT. Trimming pared 2 bases from V and 7 bases from J, leaving 6 bases between. The CDR3 has 11 residues. The CDR3 region is CASSYRAEQYF. The CDR3 DNA reads as TGTGCCAGCAGTTACCGGGCGGAGCAGTACTTC.

Written as DNA, the CDR3 is TGTGCCATCAGTGGAAGAGGGGGCAGTGGAGAGCAGTACTTC. The encoded protein is CAISGRGGSGEQYF. The chain employs TRBV10-3 and TRBJ2-7; 7 bases line up with TRBD1. CDR3 size: 14 residues. J lost 7 bases, V lost 4 bases, and 10 bases had no gene match. Germline CDR1 reads ENHRY; CDR2 reads SYGVKD.

This clonotype was counted a few times. The chain has TRBV24-1 and TRBJ2-1; the D is unclear. Germline V gives CDR1 KGHDR, CDR2 SFDVKD. The CDR3 spans 14 residues. Trimming removed 3 bases at V and 7 bases at J, with 12 bases between. CDR3 sequence (DNA): TGTGCCACCAGTGATGGTGTAGCAGGAAATGAGCAGTTCTTC. It encodes CATSDGVAGNEQFF.

The CDR3 bases are TGCGCCAGCAGCCCGACTAGCGGGGGAATCCAAGAGACCCAGTACTTC. Its translation is CASSPTSGGIQETQYF. This chain uses TRBV5-1 with TRBJ2-5, with 12 positions matching TRBD2. Germline CDR1 SGHRS, CDR2 YFSETQ. The CDR3 sequence is 16 residues long. Unmatched junction bases numbered 5, after V lost 4 bases and J lost 1 base.

This sequence joins TRBV7-7 and TRBJ2-2; maybe TRBD2 (6 bases). This CDR3 comprises 14 residues. Germline V gene lookup returns CDR1 SSHAT and CDR2 FNYEAQ (reference sequence). Trimming left V 5 bases short and J 4 bases short, with 11 bases between. The CDR3 spells CASSATSTTGELFF. The CDR3 nucleotides are TGTGCCAGCAGCGCTACTAGCACCACCGGGGAGCTGTTTTTT.

The chain carries TRBV3-1 and TRBJ1-5; no clear D. The CDR3 is made up of 14 amino acids. Germline loops: CDR1 LGHDT, CDR2 YNNKEL (reference sequence). Trimming removed 3 bases from V and 4 bases from J, with 10 bases in between. In nucleotides, the CDR3 is TGTGCCAGCAGCCAGATGGGAGGGAATCAGCCCCAGCATTTT. It is translated as CASSQMGGNQPQHF.

This clonotype came up many times. This chain uses TRBV6-5 with TRBJ2-5; 10 bases fit TRBD1. Per germline, CDR1 MNHEY and CDR2 SVGAGI. There are 17 residues in the CDR3. Trimming cost V 0 bases and J 4 bases; bases outside gene matches: 8. The CDR3 sequence: CASSYSGDRGLGETQYF. The CDR3 region has the DNA TGTGCCAGCAGTTACTCGGGGGACAGGGGTCTAGGAGAGACCCAGTACTTC.

This clonotype has only a few counts. CDR3: CSVPGQYYGYTF. The CDR3, as DNA: TGCAGCGTCCCGGGACAGTACTATGGCTACACCTTC. The chain is built from TRBV29-1 and TRBJ1-2; 7 bases match TRBD1. Per the germline V gene, CDR1 is SQVTM and CDR2 is ANQGSEA. The length of the CDR3 is 12 residues. V lost 6 bases and J lost 3; bases outside the gene matches: 4.

V usage is TRBV7-3 and J usage is TRBJ2-2; D is undetermined. CDR3 size: 15 residues. Trimming took off 3 bases at V and 2 bases at J, with 10 bases between the two ends. Germline V gene data show CDR1 as SGHTA and CDR2 as FQGTGA. The CDR3, as DNA: TGTGCCAGCAGCTTTGGCCAGACCAACACCGGGGAGCTGTTTTTT. Its translation: CASSFGQTNTGELFF.

This clonotype was counted a few times. The chain joins TRBV29-1 to TRBJ1-2, with TRBD1 matching 10 bases. The CDR3 contains 14 residues. Losses at the gene ends were 6 bases for V and 4 bases for J; bases not matched to a gene: 8. CDR1 and CDR2 (germline): SQVTM, ANQGSEA. The CDR3 sequence is CSVSGTGVGYGYTF. The CDR3, as DNA: TGCAGCGTCTCCGGGACAGGGGTGGGCTATGGCTACACCTTC.

This clonotype was observed a few times. CDR3: CASSVGGGGSYEQYF. CDR3 DNA sequence: TGTGCCAGCAGCGTAGGCGGGGGAGGCTCCTACGAGCAGTACTTC. The chain combines TRBV9 with TRBJ2-7, with 7 positions matching TRBD2. Germline V lookup: CDR1 SGDLS, CDR2 YYNGEE. The CDR3 contains 15 residues. V shed 0 bases and J 0 bases; nucleotides not matched to a gene: 3.

The chain employs TRBV20-1 and TRBJ1-2; no definite D call. Per the germline V gene, CDR1 is DFQATT and CDR2 is SNEGSKA (reference sequence). With 5 bases removed from V and 7 bases from J, the gap between germline ends came to 11 bases. The CDR3 totals 11 residues. CDR3 in amino acids: CSAYNPSGYTF. The CDR3, as DNA: TGCAGTGCTTACAACCCCTCTGGCTACACCTTC.

The chain has TRBV12-3 or TRBV12-4 and TRBJ2-5; TRBD2 is a possible D gene (6 bases). V shed 5 bases and J shed 5 bases, with 15 bases lying between them. The length of the CDR3 is 14 residues. The CDR3 reads CASSPRVADETQYF. CDR3 bases: TGTGCCAGCAGTCCCCGGGTAGCGGATGAGACCCAGTACTTC.

The chain links TRBV11-2 to TRBJ2-1, with 9 bases lining up with TRBD2. Per germline, CDR1 SGHAT and CDR2 FQNNGV. V gave up 3 bases and J gave up 9 bases; unmatched junction bases: 12. The CDR3 spans 16 residues. Here the CDR3 DNA reads TGTGCCAGCAGCTTGCTAGCGGGGATCCGCCCCACTGAGCAGTTCTTC. It translates to CASSLLAGIRPTEQFF. The complete variable domain, with remaining parts taken from reference TRBV11-2 and TRBJ2-1, reads EAGVAQSPRYKIIEKRQSVAFWCNPISGHATLYWYQQILGQGPKLLIQFQNNGVVDDSQLPKDRFSAERLKGVDSTLKIQPAKLEDSAVYLCASSLLAGIRPTEQFFGPGTRLTVL.

V and J are TRBV7-2 and TRBJ2-1, with D perhaps TRBD1 (5 bases). The CDR3 contains 14 residues. Trimming cost V 5 bases and J 9 bases, with 17 bases left between them. The V gene's germline CDR1 is SGHTA and CDR2 FQGNSA. CDR3 amino acids: CASSPQGPVGEQFF. CDR3 coding DNA: TGTGCCAGCAGCCCCCAGGGCCCGGTGGGTGAGCAGTTCTTC.

The J gene is TRBJ1-2, the V gene TRBV2, with unresolved D. The germline V gene encodes CDR1 SNHLY and CDR2 FYNNEI. The CDR3 loop spans 15 amino acids. V shed 8 bases and J shed 0 bases, with 16 bases lying between them. The CDR3 DNA follows: TGTGCCAGCCTGAATGAGGGCCTTTCTAACTATGGCTACACCTTC. Protein sequence: CASLNEGLSNYGYTF. Full variable domain (missing parts from reference TRBV2 and TRBJ1-2): EPEVTQTPSHQVTQMGQEVILRCVPISNHLYFYWYRQILGQKVEFLVSFYNNEISEKSEIFDDQFSVERPDGSNFTLKIRSTKLEDSAMYFCASLNEGLSNYGYTFGSGTRLTVV.

The V gene is TRBV20-1, the J gene TRBJ1-1; D may be TRBD1 (5 bases). CDR3 length: 15 amino acids. CDR1 DFQATT and CDR2 SNEGSKA come from the germline V gene (reference sequence). Trimming took 5 bases from V and 4 from J, leaving 20 bases between them. In DNA form, the CDR3 reads TGCAGTGCTGGCGTCGGGACGGCAAAGACCACTGAAGCTTTCTTT. The encoded protein is CSAGVGTAKTTEAFF.